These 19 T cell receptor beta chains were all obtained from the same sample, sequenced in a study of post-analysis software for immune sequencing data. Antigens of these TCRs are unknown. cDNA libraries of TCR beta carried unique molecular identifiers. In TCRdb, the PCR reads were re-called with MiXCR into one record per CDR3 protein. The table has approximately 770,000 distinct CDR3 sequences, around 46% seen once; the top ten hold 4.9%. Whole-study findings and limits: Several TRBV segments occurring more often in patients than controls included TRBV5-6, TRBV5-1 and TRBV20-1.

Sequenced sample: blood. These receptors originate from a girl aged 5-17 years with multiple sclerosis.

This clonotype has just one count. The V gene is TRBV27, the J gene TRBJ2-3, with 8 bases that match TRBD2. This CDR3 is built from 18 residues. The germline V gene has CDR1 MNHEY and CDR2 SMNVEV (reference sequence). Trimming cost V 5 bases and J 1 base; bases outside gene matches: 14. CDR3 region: CASSLTPPAGVGTDTQYF. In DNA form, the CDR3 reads TGTGCCAGCAGTCTAACCCCCCCAGCGGGAGTCGGCACAGATACGCAGTATTTT.

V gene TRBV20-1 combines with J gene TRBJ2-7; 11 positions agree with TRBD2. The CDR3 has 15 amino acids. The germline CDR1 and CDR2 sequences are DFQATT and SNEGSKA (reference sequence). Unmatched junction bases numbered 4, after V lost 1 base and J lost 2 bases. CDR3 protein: CSARVTSGSTYEQYF. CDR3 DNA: TGCAGTGCTAGAGTTACTAGCGGGAGTACCTACGAGCAGTACTTC.

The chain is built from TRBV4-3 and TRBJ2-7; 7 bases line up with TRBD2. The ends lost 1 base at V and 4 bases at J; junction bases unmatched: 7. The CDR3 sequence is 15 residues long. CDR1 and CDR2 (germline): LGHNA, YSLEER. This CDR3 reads CASSQAVLAGYEQYF. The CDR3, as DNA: TGCGCCAGCAGCCAAGCGGTATTAGCGGGTTACGAGCAGTACTTC.

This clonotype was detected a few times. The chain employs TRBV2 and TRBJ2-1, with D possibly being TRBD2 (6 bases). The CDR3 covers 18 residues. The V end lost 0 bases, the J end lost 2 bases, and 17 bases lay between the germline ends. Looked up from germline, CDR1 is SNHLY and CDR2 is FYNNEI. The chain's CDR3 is CASSEAARLAAAYNEQFF. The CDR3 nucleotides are TGTGCCAGCAGTGAAGCGGCTAGATTAGCGGCCGCCTACAATGAGCAGTTCTTC.

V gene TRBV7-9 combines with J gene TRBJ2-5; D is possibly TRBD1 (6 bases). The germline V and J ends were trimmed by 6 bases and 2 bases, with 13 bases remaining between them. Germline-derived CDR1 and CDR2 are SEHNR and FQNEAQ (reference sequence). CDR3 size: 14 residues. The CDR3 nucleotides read TGTGCCAGCAGATTGACAGGCGAGCAAGAGACCCAGTACTTC. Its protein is CASRLTGEQETQYF.

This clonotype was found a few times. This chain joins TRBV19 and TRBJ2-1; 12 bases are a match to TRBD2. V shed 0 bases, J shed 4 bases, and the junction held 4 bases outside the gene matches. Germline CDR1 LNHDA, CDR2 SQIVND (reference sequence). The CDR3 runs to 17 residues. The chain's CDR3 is CASSIDGTSGPYNEQFF. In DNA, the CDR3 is TGTGCCAGTAGTATAGATGGGACTAGCGGGCCATACAATGAGCAGTTCTTC. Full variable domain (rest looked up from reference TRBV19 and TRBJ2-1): DGGITQSPKYLFRKEGQNVTLSCEQNLNHDAMYWYRQDPGQGLRLIYYSQIVNDFQKGDIAEGYSVSREKKESFPLTVTSAQKNPTAFYLCASSIDGTSGPYNEQFFGPGTRLTVL.

The CDR3: CASRDRSDRGEAFF. CDR3 in DNA: TGTGCCAGCAGGGATAGGTCGGACAGGGGTGAAGCTTTCTTT. V usage is TRBV6-1 and J usage is TRBJ1-1; 9 bases are a match to TRBD1. The CDR3 length is 14 residues. V shed 6 bases and J 7 bases; nucleotides not matched to a gene: 9. CDR1 is MNHNS, CDR2 SASEGT, per germline.

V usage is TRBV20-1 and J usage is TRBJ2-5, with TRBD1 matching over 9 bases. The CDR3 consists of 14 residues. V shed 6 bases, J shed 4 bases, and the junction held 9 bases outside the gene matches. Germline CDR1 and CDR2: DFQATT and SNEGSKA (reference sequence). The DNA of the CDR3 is TGCAGTGCCAGGGGGGGACAGGGCGTAGAGACCCAGTACTTC. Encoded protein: CSARGGQGVETQYF.

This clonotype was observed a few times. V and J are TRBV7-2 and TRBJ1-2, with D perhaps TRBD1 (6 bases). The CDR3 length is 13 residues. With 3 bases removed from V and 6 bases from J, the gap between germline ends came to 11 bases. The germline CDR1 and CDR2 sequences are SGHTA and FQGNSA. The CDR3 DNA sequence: TGTGCCAGCAGCTTGGGGACAAGGGATGGCTACACCTTC. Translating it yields CASSLGTRDGYTF.

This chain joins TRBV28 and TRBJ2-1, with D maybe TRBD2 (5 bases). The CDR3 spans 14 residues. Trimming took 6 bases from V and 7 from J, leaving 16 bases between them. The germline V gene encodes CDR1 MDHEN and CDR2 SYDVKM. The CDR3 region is CASRASGGGNEQFF. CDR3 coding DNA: TGTGCCAGCAGGGCCAGCGGAGGAGGAAATGAGCAGTTCTTC.

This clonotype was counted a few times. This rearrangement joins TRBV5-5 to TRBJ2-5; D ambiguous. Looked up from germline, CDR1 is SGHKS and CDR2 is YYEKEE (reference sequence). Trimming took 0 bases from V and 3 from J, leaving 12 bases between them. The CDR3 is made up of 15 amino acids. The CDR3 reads CASSLAGVGKETQYF. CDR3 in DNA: TGTGCCAGCAGCTTGGCTGGAGTGGGCAAAGAGACCCAGTACTTC.

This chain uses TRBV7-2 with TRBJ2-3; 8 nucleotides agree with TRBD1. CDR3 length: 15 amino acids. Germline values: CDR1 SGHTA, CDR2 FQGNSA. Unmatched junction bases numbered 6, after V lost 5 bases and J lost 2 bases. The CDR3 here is CASSPRDRPTDTQYF. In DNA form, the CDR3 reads TGTGCCAGCAGCCCCCGGGACAGGCCCACAGATACGCAGTATTTT. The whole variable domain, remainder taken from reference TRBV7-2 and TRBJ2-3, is GAGVSQSPSNKVTEKGKDVELRCDPISGHTALYWYRQSLGQGLEFLIYFQGNSAPDKSGLPSDRFSAERTGGSVSTLTIQRTQQEDSAVYLCASSPRDRPTDTQYFGPGTRLTVL.

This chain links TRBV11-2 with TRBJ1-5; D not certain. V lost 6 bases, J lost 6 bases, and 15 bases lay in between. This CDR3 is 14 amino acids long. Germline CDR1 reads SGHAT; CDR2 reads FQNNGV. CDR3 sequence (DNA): TGTGCCAGCAGTATAGGAGGAACGGGTCAGCCCCAGCATTTT. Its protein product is CASSIGGTGQPQHF. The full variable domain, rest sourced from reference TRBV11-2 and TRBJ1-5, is EAGVAQSPRYKIIEKRQSVAFWCNPISGHATLYWYQQILGQGPKLLIQFQNNGVVDDSQLPKDRFSAERLKGVDSTLKIQPAKLEDSAVYLCASSIGGTGQPQHFGDGTRLSIL.

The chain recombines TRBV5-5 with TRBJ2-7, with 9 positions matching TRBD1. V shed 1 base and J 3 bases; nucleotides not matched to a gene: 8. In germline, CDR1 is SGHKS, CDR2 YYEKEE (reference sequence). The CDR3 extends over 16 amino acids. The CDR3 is CASSLYWDRAGYEQYF. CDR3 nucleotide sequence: TGTGCCAGCAGCTTGTATTGGGACAGGGCGGGCTACGAGCAGTACTTC.

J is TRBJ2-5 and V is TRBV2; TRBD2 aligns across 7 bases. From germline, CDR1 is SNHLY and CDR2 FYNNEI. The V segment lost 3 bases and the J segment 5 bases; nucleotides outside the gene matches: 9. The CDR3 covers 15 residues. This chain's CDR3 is CASSDPSAGAETQYF. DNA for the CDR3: TGTGCCAGCAGTGACCCGTCCGCGGGAGCGGAGACCCAGTACTTC.

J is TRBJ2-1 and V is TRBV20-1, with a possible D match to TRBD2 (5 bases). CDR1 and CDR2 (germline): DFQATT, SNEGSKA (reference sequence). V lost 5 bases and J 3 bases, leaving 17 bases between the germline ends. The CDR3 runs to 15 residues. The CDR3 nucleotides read TGCAGTGCTGGTGACCAAGGGAGCGGCTACAATGAGCAGTTCTTC. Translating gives CSAGDQGSGYNEQFF.

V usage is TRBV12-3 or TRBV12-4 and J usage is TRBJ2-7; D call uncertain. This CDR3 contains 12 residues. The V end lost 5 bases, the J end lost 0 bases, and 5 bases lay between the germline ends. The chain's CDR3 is CASSTRSYEQYF. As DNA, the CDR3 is TGTGCCAGCAGTACACGCTCCTACGAGCAGTACTTC.

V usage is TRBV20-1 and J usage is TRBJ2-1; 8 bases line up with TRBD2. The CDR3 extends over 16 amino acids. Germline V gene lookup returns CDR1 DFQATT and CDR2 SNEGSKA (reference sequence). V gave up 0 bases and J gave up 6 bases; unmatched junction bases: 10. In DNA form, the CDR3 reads TGCAGTGCTAGAGAGCCTAGCGGGTCGGATTTCAATGAGCAGTTCTTC. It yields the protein CSAREPSGSDFNEQFF.

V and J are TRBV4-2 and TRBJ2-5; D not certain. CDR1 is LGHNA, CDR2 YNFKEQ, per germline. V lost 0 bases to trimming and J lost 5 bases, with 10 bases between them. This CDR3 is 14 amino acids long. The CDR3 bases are TGTGCCAGCAGCCAAGATAGGCTGAAGGAGACCCAGTACTTC. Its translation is CASSQDRLKETQYF.